The 21 T cell receptor beta chains below all came from one sample that was sequenced in a study of cytomegalovirus exposure and HLA in healthy donors. This PCR relied on a set of 60 Vbeta primers and 13 Jbeta primers. Generated by immunoSEQ multiplex PCR, the TCRdb table keeps only in-frame clones and is missing some. This table has about 94,000 clones, roughly 86% appearing once. The source material was PBMCs. These receptors originate from a human donor in good health.

This clone was detected only once. V usage is TRBV7-9 and J usage is TRBJ2-7; 9 positions agree with TRBD1. CDR1 is SEHNR, CDR2 FQNEAQ, per germline (reference sequence). There are 14 residues in the CDR3. V was pared by 4 bases and J by 4 bases, with 5 bases of the junction left unmatched. As DNA, the CDR3 is TGTGCCAGCAGCTCGCCGGGACAGGGATACGAGCAGTACTTC. This sequence encodes CASSSPGQGYEQYF.

The chain links TRBV5-5 to TRBJ1-6; no clear D gene. CDR1 is SGHKS, CDR2 YYEKEE, per germline (reference sequence). The CDR3 totals 14 residues. V lost 0 bases, J lost 7 bases, and 8 bases lay in between. The CDR3 loop is CASSLVGRNSPLHF. The CDR3 bases are TGTGCCAGCAGCTTGGTGGGCAGGAATTCACCCCTCCACTTT.

The CDR3 reads CASTRGVDLIAGIHNEQFF. In DNA form, the CDR3 reads TGTGCCAGCACCCGAGGTGTGGACTTAATAGCGGGAATTCACAATGAGCAGTTCTTC. The chain joins TRBV11-1 to TRBJ2-1; 8 bases match TRBD2. There are 19 residues in the CDR3. CDR1 is SGHAT, CDR2 FQDESV, per germline (reference sequence). The V and J ends lost 7 bases and 5 bases, in that order; junction bases with no gene match: 22.

V and J are TRBV19 and TRBJ2-2; 8 nucleotides align to TRBD1. V lost 7 bases and J lost 3; bases outside the gene matches: 7. The CDR3 is 15 residues long. Germline CDR1 LNHDA, CDR2 SQIVND (reference sequence). In DNA, the CDR3 is TGTGCCAGTACTGGAGGACAGGGCCACACCGGGGAGCTGTTTTTT. It encodes CASTGGQGHTGELFF.

The chain joins TRBV21-1 to TRBJ1-5; the table assigns TRBD1, which was not confirmed against the DNA. TRBV21-1 is designated a pseudogene. The CDR3 consists of 15 residues. The CDR3 DNA reads as TGTGCCAGCAGATCCGTACAGGGAAGCAATCAGCCCCAGCATTTT. Translation: CASRSVQGSNQPQHF.

CDR3 coding DNA: TGTGCCAGCAGCTTCCAAATGGACCGGACTGGCTATGGCTACACCTTC. Amino acids: CASSFQMDRTGYGYTF. The chain carries TRBV11-1 and TRBJ1-2; no clear D. Germline V lookup: CDR1 SGHAT, CDR2 FQDESV (reference sequence). The CDR3 contains 16 residues. V was shortened by 3 bases and J by 4 bases, with 18 bases between the two germline ends.

DNA for the CDR3: TGTGCCAGCAGCTCAAAAGGGGCGGGGGGGCTGAATGAGCAGTTCTTC. Protein: CASSSKGAGGLNEQFF. V gene TRBV7-3 combines with J gene TRBJ2-1; 9 nucleotides align to TRBD2. With V trimmed by 4 bases and J by 7 bases, 11 bases remained unmatched. The CDR3 runs 16 residues. Germline-derived CDR1 and CDR2 are SGHTA and FQGTGA.

CDR3 amino acids: CASRPQQGAMGYTF. The DNA of the CDR3 is TGTGCCAGCAGACCACAACAGGGGGCAATGGGCTACACCTTC. This chain links TRBV5-4 with TRBJ1-2; 9 positions match TRBD1. J was trimmed by 8 bases and V by 5 bases; bases with no gene match: 10. The germline V gene encodes CDR1 SGHNT and CDR2 YYREEE (reference sequence). This CDR3 spans 14 amino acids.

The rearrangement links TRBV4-1 to TRBJ2-7, with D maybe TRBD2 (6 bases). Germline CDR1 is MGHRA and CDR2 is YSYEKL. The germline V and J ends were trimmed by 0 bases and 3 bases, with 9 bases remaining between them. This CDR3 is 14 amino acids long. The CDR3 DNA reads as TGCGCCAGCAGCCAAGAAGGACTATACTACGAGCAGTACTTC. This sequence encodes CASSQEGLYYEQYF.

The chain uses TRBV6-1 and TRBJ2-5; D may be TRBD1 (5 bases). Per germline, CDR1 MNHNS and CDR2 SASEGT. Trimming stripped 2 bases from V and 4 bases from J, with 17 bases between. The CDR3 has 16 residues. CDR3 in DNA: TGTGCCAGCAGTGAATTGGGGCAGGCTGTTAGAGAGACCCAGTACTTC. This gives the protein CASSELGQAVRETQYF.

Only a few counts were recorded for this clone. CDR3 in amino acids: CASSLIGGRTGELFF. For the CDR3, the DNA is TGCGCCAGCAGCCTCATAGGGGGCAGGACCGGGGAGCTGTTTTTT. The chain recombines TRBV4-3 with TRBJ2-2; 7 bases map to TRBD1. With 4 bases clipped from V and 5 bases from J, the junction kept 7 bases outside the gene matches. There are 15 residues in the CDR3. From germline, CDR1 is LGHNA and CDR2 YSLEER.

The chain employs TRBV7-9 and TRBJ2-7; TRBD1 matches at 10 bases. Germline CDR1 SEHNR, CDR2 FQNEAQ (reference sequence). The CDR3 runs to 15 residues. J was trimmed by 5 bases and V by 4 bases; bases with no gene match: 8. Here the CDR3 reads CASSYPGTGVHEQYF. The CDR3 coding sequence is TGTGCCAGCAGCTATCCCGGGACAGGGGTCCACGAGCAGTACTTC.

The rearrangement joins TRBV19 to TRBJ2-7, with D maybe TRBD2 (6 bases). Trimming cost V 3 bases and J 6 bases, with 15 bases left between them. Germline CDR1 and CDR2: LNHDA and SQIVND (reference sequence). This CDR3 is 14 amino acids long. CDR3 bases: TGTGCCAGTAGTATTGACGGGGGTGACGGCGAGCAGTACTTC. Amino acids: CASSIDGGDGEQYF.

The chain recombines TRBV5-1 with TRBJ2-6, with a tentative D call TRBD1 (6 bases). CDR1 SGHRS and CDR2 YFSETQ come from the germline V gene. Trimming pared 4 bases from V and 1 base from J, leaving 21 bases between. This CDR3 is built from 19 residues. For the CDR3, the DNA is TGCGCCAGCAGCCACCAAACCGGGACACCCACTTCTGGGGCCAACGTCCTGACTTTC. Amino acids: CASSHQTGTPTSGANVLTF.

The V call is TRBV7-9, the J call TRBJ1-3, with 8 bases identical to TRBD1. The CDR3 totals 17 residues. The ends lost 5 bases at V and 0 bases at J; junction bases unmatched: 9. Germline CDR1 reads SEHNR; CDR2 reads FQNEAQ (reference sequence). This CDR3 is CASSPRTGSPSGNTIYF. DNA of the CDR3: TGTGCCAGCAGCCCGAGGACAGGGTCTCCCTCTGGAAACACCATATATTTT.

This chain connects TRBV29-1 to TRBJ2-6; possibly TRBD1 for D (6 bases). Trimming removed 6 bases at V and 0 bases at J, with 15 bases between. Germline CDR1 SQVTM, CDR2 ANQGSEA. CDR3 length: 16 residues. CDR3 residues: CSVMDSFTSGANVLTF. The DNA of the CDR3 is TGCAGCGTGATGGACAGTTTCACCTCTGGGGCCAACGTCCTGACTTTC.

CDR3 sequence (DNA): TGTGCCAGCCTCGAATCCAGGGTATCCTACGAGCAGTACTTC. Translated: CASLESRVSYEQYF. The chain combines TRBV7-8 with TRBJ2-7; maybe TRBD1 (5 bases). Germline values: CDR1 SGHVS, CDR2 FQNEAQ. This CDR3 is 14 amino acids long. V was pared by 8 bases and J by 1 base, with 15 bases between.

The rearrangement links TRBV19 to TRBJ1-4; possibly TRBD1 for D (5 bases). Germline CDR1 and CDR2: LNHDA and SQIVND (reference sequence). This CDR3 is 17 amino acids long. V was cut by 5 bases and J by 0 bases, with 16 bases left in between. The CDR3 sequence is CASSSRVTGATNEKLFF. CDR3 bases: TGTGCCAGTAGTTCCAGGGTGACTGGCGCAACTAATGAAAAACTGTTTTTT.

The genes are TRBV5-8 and TRBJ2-1; 10 bases map to TRBD2. The CDR3 sequence is 16 residues long. The germline gives CDR1 SGHTS, CDR2 YDEGEE. Losses at the gene ends were 0 bases for V and 7 bases for J; bases not matched to a gene: 7. The CDR3 protein is CASSLASAGGWNEQFF. The CDR3 nucleotides read TGTGCCAGCAGCTTGGCTTCAGCGGGGGGGTGGAATGAGCAGTTCTTC. The variable domain in full, completed from reference TRBV5-8 and TRBJ2-1, reads EAGVTQSPTHLIKTRGQQATLRCSPISGHTSVYWYQQALGLGLQFLLWYDEGEERNRGNFPPRFSGRQFPNYSSELNVNALELEDSALYLCASSLASAGGWNEQFFGPGTRLTVL.

V and J are TRBV7-3 and TRBJ1-2, with D possibly being TRBD1 (6 bases). Germline lookup yields CDR1 SGHTA and CDR2 FQGTGA. Trimming took off 2 bases at V and 7 bases at J, with 11 bases between the two ends. The CDR3 sequence is 13 residues long. The CDR3 region has the DNA TGTGCCAGCAGCTTAGGGGGGGCGCTTGGCTACACCTTC. Translation: CASSLGGALGYTF.

This clone was seen more than once but under ten times. The chain has TRBV2 and TRBJ1-2; TRBD1 matches at 9 bases. CDR3 length: 13 amino acids. Germline CDR1 and CDR2: SNHLY and FYNNEI. V was pared by 9 bases and J by 3 bases, with 5 bases of the junction left unmatched. This CDR3 is CARGQGGYYGYTF. The DNA of the CDR3 is TGTGCCAGGGGACAGGGAGGGTACTATGGCTACACCTTC.